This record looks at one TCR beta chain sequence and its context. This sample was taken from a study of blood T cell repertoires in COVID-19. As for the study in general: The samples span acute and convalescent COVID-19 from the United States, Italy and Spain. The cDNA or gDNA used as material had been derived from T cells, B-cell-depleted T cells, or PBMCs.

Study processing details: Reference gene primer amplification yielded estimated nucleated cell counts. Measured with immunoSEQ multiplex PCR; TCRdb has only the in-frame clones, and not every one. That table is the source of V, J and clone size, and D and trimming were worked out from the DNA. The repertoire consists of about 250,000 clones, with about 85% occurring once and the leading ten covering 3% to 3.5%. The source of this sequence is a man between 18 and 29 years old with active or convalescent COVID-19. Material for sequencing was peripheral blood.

The CDR3 is CASSFVRNEQFF. CDR3 in DNA: TGTGCCAGCAGCTTCGTCCGCAATGAGCAGTTCTTC. The V call is TRBV11-2, the J call TRBJ2-1; D unclear. CDR3 length: 12 residues. The germline CDR1 and CDR2 sequences are SGHAT and FQNNGV. The ends were cut back, 3 bases at V and 6 bases at J, with 6 bases in the middle. Drawing the rest from reference TRBV11-2 and TRBJ2-1, the complete variable domain is EAGVAQSPRYKIIEKRQSVAFWCNPISGHATLYWYQQILGQGPKLLIQFQNNGVVDDSQLPKDRFSAERLKGVDSTLKIQPAKLEDSAVYLCASSFVRNEQFFGPGTRLTVL.